This TCR beta chain was identified during a study of control samples from healthy donors and cancer patients. The germline gives CDR1 SGHNT, CDR2 YYREEE (reference sequence). After removal of 0 bases from V and 2 bases from J, the junction contained 4 bases not matched to a gene. The CDR3 totals 16 residues. Measured with immunoSEQ multiplex PCR; TCRdb has only the in-frame clones, and not every one. The repertoire consists of roughly 38,000 clones, with roughly nine tenths occurring once and the leading ten covering less than 4.5%. Sequencing was carried out using blood. The TCR sequence derives from a woman between 45 and 60 years old in good health. The chain links TRBV5-4 to TRBJ2-3; 9 nucleotides align to TRBD2. In DNA form, the CDR3 reads TGTGCCAGCAGCTTGGGTGGCGGGGGGGACACAGATACGCAGTATTTT. Amino acids: CASSLGGGGDTDTQYF.